The 18 T cell receptor beta chains below all came from one sample that was sequenced in a study of T cells in Graves' hyperthyroidism and ophthalmopathy. RNA transcripts were the template for amplifying TCR beta CDR3 regions. First-round RT-PCR targeting the TCR CDR3 was performed with the HTBI primer set. TCRdb called the multiplex PCR reads again in MiXCR, with one record for every CDR3 protein. The sample lists approximately 300,000 distinct CDR3 sequences, around a sixth occurring once. Sequences were obtained from blood. The receptors derive from a man aged 25-45 years with Graves' hyperthyroidism.

This clonotype was observed a few times. The chain couples TRBV27 to TRBJ1-1; tentative D call: TRBD1 (5 bases). The CDR3 spans 15 residues. Trimming shortened V by 6 bases and J by 4 bases, and 18 bases separated the two germline ends. Germline V gene data show CDR1 as MNHEY and CDR2 as SMNVEV (reference sequence). The CDR3 loop reads CASSPTGAEGTEAFF. The CDR3 nucleotides read TGTGCCAGCAGCCCGACCGGGGCGGAGGGCACTGAAGCTTTCTTT.

This clonotype has ten or more counts. This rearrangement joins TRBV20-1 to TRBJ2-3, with TRBD2 matching 13 bases. Trimming cost V 4 bases and J 2 bases; bases outside gene matches: 18. CDR1 is DFQATT and CDR2 is SNEGSKA in the germline V gene (reference sequence). The CDR3 covers 20 residues. The CDR3: CSAKIGLAGALRGPTDTQYF. The CDR3 bases are TGCAGTGCTAAAATTGGACTAGCGGGAGCCCTCCGCGGCCCCACAGATACGCAGTATTTT.

The genes are TRBV19 and TRBJ2-6; TRBD2 aligns across 7 bases. Germline lookup yields CDR1 LNHDA and CDR2 SQIVND (reference sequence). The CDR3 runs 15 residues. V lost 3 bases to trimming and J lost 2 bases; unmatched junction nucleotides: 1. CDR3 nucleotide sequence: TGTGCCAGTAGTATGAGCGGGGCTGGGGCCAACGTCCTGACTTTC. This translates into CASSMSGAGANVLTF.

In this sample, this clonotype turned up many times. This chain links TRBV7-2 with TRBJ2-1; D remains unclear. Germline V gene sequence: CDR1 SGHTA, CDR2 FQGNSA. Trimming removed 1 base at V and 6 bases at J, with 4 bases between. The CDR3 is 12 residues long. CDR3 sequence (DNA): TGTGCCAGCAGCTTAGTTCCCAATGAGCAGTTCTTC. This encodes CASSLVPNEQFF.

This clonotype came up many times. The V call is TRBV6-6, the J call TRBJ2-1; 8 bases agree with TRBD1. The germline V gene encodes CDR1 MNHNY and CDR2 SVGAGI (reference sequence). The CDR3 is 14 amino acids. Trimming removed 2 bases from V and 3 bases from J; junction bases left unmatched: 0. For the CDR3, the DNA is TGTGCCAGCAGTTACGGGACAGGCTACAATGAGCAGTTCTTC. This translates into CASSYGTGYNEQFF.

As concerns this clonotype: One base away lies a much larger clone, so this may be a sequencing read error. The gene calls are TRBV6-2 or TRBV6-3 and TRBJ2-1; D is unresolved. Germline V lookup: CDR1 MNHEY, CDR2 SVGEGT. The CDR3 loop spans 10 amino acids. The V end lost 7 bases, the J end lost 6 bases, and 4 bases lay between the germline ends. The chain's CDR3 is CASKGNEQFF. CDR3 nucleotides: TGTGCCAGCAAAGGCAATGAGCAGTTCTTC.

This clonotype showed up many times. The DNA of the CDR3 is TGTGCCAGCAGCCCCGATTTCAGTCAGCCCCAGCATTTT. It translates to CASSPDFSQPQHF. The gene calls are TRBV7-9 and TRBJ1-5; D is uncertain. The CDR3 length is 13 residues. V was clipped by 5 bases and J by 6 bases, with 11 bases between them. Germline CDR1 reads SEHNR; CDR2 reads FQNEAQ (reference sequence).

The chain uses TRBV6-5 and TRBJ1-1; D possibly corresponds to TRBD1 (5 bases). This CDR3 spans 12 amino acids. Trimming removed 2 bases at V and 11 bases at J, with 12 bases between. Looked up from germline, CDR1 is MNHEY and CDR2 is SVGAGI. The CDR3 DNA follows: TGTGCCAGCAGTTACGGAGGACACCGGGCTTTCTTT. Translated, it gives CASSYGGHRAFF.

This clonotype has a count of ten or more. CDR3 sequence: CASSLAGTGSNQPQHF. CDR3 bases: TGTGCCAGCAGTTTAGCTGGGACAGGTAGCAATCAGCCCCAGCATTTT. The gene calls are TRBV12-3 or TRBV12-4 and TRBJ1-5; 8 bases align to TRBD1. The CDR3 totals 16 residues. Trimming removed 0 bases from V and 0 bases from J; junction bases left unmatched: 1.

A remark on this clonotype: A much larger clone differs by one base, so this may be a read error. The J gene is TRBJ2-1, the V gene TRBV24-1; D perhaps matches TRBD1 (5 bases). The J call may be incorrect, as the DNA end agrees better with TRBJ2-7. CDR1 is KGHDR and CDR2 is SFDVKD in the germline V gene. The CDR3 spans 16 residues. The CDR3 coding sequence is TGTGCCACCAGTGATCCGACAGCTAACTCCTACAATGAGCAGTACTTC. Translation: CATSDPTANSYNEQYF.

In its sample, this clonotype was seen many times. The chain recombines TRBV6-1 with TRBJ2-5; D call uncertain. V gave up 4 bases and J gave up 9 bases, with 18 bases separating them. Germline CDR1 reads MNHNS; CDR2 reads SASEGT. This CDR3 is built from 14 residues. The CDR3 region is CASSVDSAGRAQYF. The CDR3 DNA reads TGTGCCAGCAGTGTTGACTCGGCAGGTCGAGCCCAGTACTTC.

This clonotype has ten or more counts. The chain couples TRBV6-1 to TRBJ2-5; 12 bases are shared with TRBD2. This CDR3 is 16 amino acids long. After removal of 5 bases from V and 4 bases from J, the junction contained 8 bases not matched to a gene. Germline V gene data show CDR1 as MNHNS and CDR2 as SASEGT. The CDR3 region has the DNA TGTGCCAGCAGTTCCCCCGGACTAGCGGGAAGAGAGACCCAGTACTTC. Residues: CASSSPGLAGRETQYF.

This chain uses TRBV20-1 with TRBJ2-3; no clear D gene. The CDR3 extends over 13 amino acids. Per germline, CDR1 DFQATT and CDR2 SNEGSKA (reference sequence). The ends were cut back, 3 bases at V and 6 bases at J, with 13 bases in the middle. This CDR3 is CSASWVDSDTQYF. The CDR3 coding sequence is TGCAGTGCTAGTTGGGTGGATTCGGATACGCAGTATTTT.

This clonotype was counted at least ten times. V is TRBV20-1 and J is TRBJ2-3; the match to TRBD2 covers 8 bases. The CDR3 runs 14 residues. CDR1 and CDR2 (germline): DFQATT, SNEGSKA (reference sequence). The V gene end was trimmed by 2 bases and the J gene end by 4 bases; junction bases not matched to a gene: 5. CDR3 sequence: CSARWTSRSDTQYF. CDR3 nucleotides: TGCAGTGCTAGATGGACTAGCCGATCAGATACGCAGTATTTT.

The chain joins TRBV19 to TRBJ2-3; 12 bases align to TRBD1. The CDR3 runs 13 residues. The V gene end was trimmed by 8 bases and the J gene end by 4 bases; junction bases not matched to a gene: 1. Germline-derived CDR1 and CDR2 are LNHDA and SQIVND (reference sequence). The CDR3 loop reads CASGTGGADTQYF. The CDR3 DNA follows: TGTGCCAGTGGGACAGGGGGCGCAGATACGCAGTATTTT. Full variable domain (rest looked up from reference TRBV19 and TRBJ2-3): DGGITQSPKYLFRKEGQNVTLSCEQNLNHDAMYWYRQDPGQGLRLIYYSQIVNDFQKGDIAEGYSVSREKKESFPLTVTSAQKNPTAFYLCASGTGGADTQYFGPGTRLTVL.

This clonotype occurred many times. The rearrangement joins TRBV2 to TRBJ2-1; D might be TRBD2 (6 bases). The germline V gene encodes CDR1 SNHLY and CDR2 FYNNEI. The CDR3 runs to 12 residues. V shed 10 bases and J shed 5 bases, with 12 bases lying between them. The CDR3 nucleotides are TGTGCCACCCGACTAGACGACAATGAGCAGTTCTTC. This codes for CATRLDDNEQFF.

This clonotype was seen ten or more times. This chain connects TRBV11-1 to TRBJ2-7, with 7 bases identical to TRBD2. The germline V gene encodes CDR1 SGHAT and CDR2 FQDESV (reference sequence). Germline trimming cut 5 bases from V and 0 bases from J; bases unmatched to any gene: 4. The CDR3 consists of 14 residues. The chain's CDR3 is CASSVREDSYEQYF. The CDR3 nucleotides are TGTGCCAGCAGCGTCCGGGAGGACTCCTACGAGCAGTACTTC.

The chain links TRBV9 to TRBJ2-7, with TRBD2 matching 12 bases. This CDR3 spans 19 amino acids. The V gene's germline CDR1 is SGDLS and CDR2 YYNGEE. V lost 4 bases, J lost 6 bases, and 20 bases stayed unmatched. The CDR3 spells CASSPTPSGRATISREQYF. DNA for the CDR3: TGTGCCAGCAGCCCGACACCTAGCGGGAGGGCCACTATTTCACGCGAGCAGTACTTC.